This TCR beta chain was recovered during a study of cytomegalovirus exposure and HLA in healthy donors. Study observations and caveats: According to a later analysis, most TCR beta chains associated with CMV appeared HLA-restricted. Several top significant clusters appeared, in a later analysis, to be linked to common viral pathogens. V- and J-gene trimming of TCR beta was linked (in a later analysis) to a missense DCLRE1C variant. Cytomegalovirus association was assigned to 150 to 200 TCR beta chains.

The CDR3 runs to 12 residues. With regard to this clone: The antigen remains unidentified.

In the PCR, 60 Vbeta and 13 Jbeta primers were used. Repertoires were generated with immunoSEQ multiplex PCR, while TCRdb's copy carries only in-frame clones and drops some. Counted here are about 110,000 clones, 65% to 80% occurring once; the ten biggest clones make up 4% to 5%. This chain joins TRBV12-2 and TRBJ2-5; whether TRBD1, the table's D call, matches the DNA was not checked. The DNA end favors TRBJ2-7, so the J call may be wrong. TRBV12-2 corresponds to a pseudogene. The source is a male donor in good health and CMV-seronegative. The specimen was PBMCs. The CDR3 spells CASRAGGYEQYF. In nucleotides, the CDR3 is TGTGCAAGTCGCGCAGGGGGCTACGAGCAGTACTTC.